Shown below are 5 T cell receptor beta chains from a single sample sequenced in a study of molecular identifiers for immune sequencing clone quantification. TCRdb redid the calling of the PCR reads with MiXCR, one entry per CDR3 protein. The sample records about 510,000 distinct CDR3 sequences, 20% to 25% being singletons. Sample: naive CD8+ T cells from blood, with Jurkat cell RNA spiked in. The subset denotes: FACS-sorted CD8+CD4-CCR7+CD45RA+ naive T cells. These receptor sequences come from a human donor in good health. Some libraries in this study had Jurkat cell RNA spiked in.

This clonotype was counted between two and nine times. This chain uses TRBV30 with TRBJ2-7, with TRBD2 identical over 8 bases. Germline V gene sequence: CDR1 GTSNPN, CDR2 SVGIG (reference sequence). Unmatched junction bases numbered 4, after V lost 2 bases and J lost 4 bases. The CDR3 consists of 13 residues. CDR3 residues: CAWSTSGGYEQYF. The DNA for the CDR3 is TGTGCCTGGAGTACAAGCGGGGGATACGAGCAGTACTTC.

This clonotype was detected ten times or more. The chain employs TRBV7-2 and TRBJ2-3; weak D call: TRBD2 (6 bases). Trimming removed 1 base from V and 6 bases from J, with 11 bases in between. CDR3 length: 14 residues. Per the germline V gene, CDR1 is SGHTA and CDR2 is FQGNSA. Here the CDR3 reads CASSLVVGGDTQYF. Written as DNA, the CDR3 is TGTGCCAGCAGCTTAGTCGTGGGGGGTGATACGCAGTATTTT.

The CDR3 region has the DNA TGCGCCAGCAGCCATGCACTAGCGGGGGACACAGATACGCAGTATTTT. Translating gives CASSHALAGDTDTQYF. The V call is TRBV4-1, the J call TRBJ2-3; TRBD2 agrees at 11 bases. The CDR3 has 16 amino acids. Germline-derived CDR1 and CDR2 are MGHRA and YSYEKL. J lost 2 bases, V lost 3 bases, and 4 bases had no gene match.

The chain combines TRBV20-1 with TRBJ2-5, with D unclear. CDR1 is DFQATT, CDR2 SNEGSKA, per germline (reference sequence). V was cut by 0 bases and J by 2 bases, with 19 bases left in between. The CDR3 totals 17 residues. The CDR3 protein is CSARESIADSIQETQYF. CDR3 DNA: TGCAGTGCTAGAGAATCCATAGCTGACTCAATTCAAGAGACCCAGTACTTC.

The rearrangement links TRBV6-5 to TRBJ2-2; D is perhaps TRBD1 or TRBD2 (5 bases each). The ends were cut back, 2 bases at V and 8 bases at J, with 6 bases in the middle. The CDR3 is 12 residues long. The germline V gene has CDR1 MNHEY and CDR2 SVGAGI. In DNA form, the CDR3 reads TGTGCCAGCAGTTACGAGGGGGGGGAGCTGTTTTTT. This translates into CASSYEGGELFF.